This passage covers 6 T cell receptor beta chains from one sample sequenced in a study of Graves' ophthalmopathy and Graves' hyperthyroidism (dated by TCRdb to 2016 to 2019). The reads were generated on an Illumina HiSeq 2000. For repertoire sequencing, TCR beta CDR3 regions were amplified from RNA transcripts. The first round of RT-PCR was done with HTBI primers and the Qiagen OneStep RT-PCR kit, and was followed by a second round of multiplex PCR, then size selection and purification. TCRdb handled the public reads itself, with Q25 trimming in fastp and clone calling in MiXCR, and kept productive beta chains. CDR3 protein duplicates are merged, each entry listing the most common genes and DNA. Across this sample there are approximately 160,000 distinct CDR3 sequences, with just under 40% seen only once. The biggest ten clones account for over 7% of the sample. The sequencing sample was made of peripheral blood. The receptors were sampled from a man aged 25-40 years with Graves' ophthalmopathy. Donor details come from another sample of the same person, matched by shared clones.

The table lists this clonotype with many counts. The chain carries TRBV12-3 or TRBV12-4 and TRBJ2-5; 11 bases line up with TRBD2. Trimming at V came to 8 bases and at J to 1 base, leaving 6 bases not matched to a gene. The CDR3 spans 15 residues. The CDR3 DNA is TGTGCCAGCGCCACACTAGCGGGAGCCCAAGAGACCCAGTACTTC. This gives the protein CASATLAGAQETQYF.

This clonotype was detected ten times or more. In DNA, the CDR3 is TGTGCCAGCACCCCCACCCCCGGGGTGTCCCAATATGGCTACACCTTC. Its protein is CASTPTPGVSQYGYTF. The genes are TRBV11-2 and TRBJ1-2; no definite D call. This CDR3 comprises 16 residues. Trimming pared 7 bases from V and 5 bases from J, leaving 23 bases between. Germline V lookup: CDR1 SGHAT, CDR2 FQNNGV.

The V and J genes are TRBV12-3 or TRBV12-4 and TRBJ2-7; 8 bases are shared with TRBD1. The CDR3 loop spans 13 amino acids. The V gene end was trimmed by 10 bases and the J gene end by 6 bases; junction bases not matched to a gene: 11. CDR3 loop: CAIRARQGSEQYF. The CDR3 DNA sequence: TGTGCCATCCGTGCCCGACAGGGGAGCGAGCAGTACTTC.

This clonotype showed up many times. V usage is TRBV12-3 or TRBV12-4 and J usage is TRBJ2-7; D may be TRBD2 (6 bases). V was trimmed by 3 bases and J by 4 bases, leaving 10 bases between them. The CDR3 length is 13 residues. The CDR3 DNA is TGTGCCAGCAGTTTTGGAGGGTTGTACGAGCAGTACTTC. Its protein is CASSFGGLYEQYF.

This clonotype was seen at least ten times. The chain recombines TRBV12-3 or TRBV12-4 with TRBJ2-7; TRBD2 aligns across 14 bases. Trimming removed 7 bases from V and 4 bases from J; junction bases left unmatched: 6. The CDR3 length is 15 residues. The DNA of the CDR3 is TGTGCCAGCACCCCGGGACTAGCGGGAGATTACGAGCAGTACTTC. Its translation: CASTPGLAGDYEQYF.

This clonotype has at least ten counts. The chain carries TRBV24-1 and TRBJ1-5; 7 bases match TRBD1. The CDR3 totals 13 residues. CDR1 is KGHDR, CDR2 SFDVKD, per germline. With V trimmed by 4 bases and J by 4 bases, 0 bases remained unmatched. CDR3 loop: CATSEQGNQPQHF. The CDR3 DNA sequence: TGTGCCACCAGTGAACAGGGGAATCAGCCCCAGCATTTT.